This TCR beta chain was sequenced in a study of T cells in localized non-small cell lung cancer. Whole-study results and caveats: Longer overall survival was seen with higher T cell density measured in blood. Sequencing covered just one tumor region, so heterogeneity cannot be ruled out. Median detection of top 100 tumor clones in adjacent lung was around 60 clones. Uninvolved adjacent lung showed the highest T cell clonality, exceeding tumor.

To note about this clone: Its antigen is not identified.

The CDR3 totals 15 residues. V was pared by 5 bases and J by 1 base, with 9 bases between. The germline V gene encodes CDR1 LNHDA and CDR2 SQIVND (reference sequence). TCRdb's copy holds only in-frame clones and misses some; the assay was immunoSEQ multiplex PCR. The table shows roughly 24,000 clones, with less than 90% occurring only once. This chain links TRBV19 with TRBJ2-6; D remains unclear. The TCR comes from a woman aged 40-70 years with stage I lung adenocarcinoma. The sequencing here drew on peripheral blood, taken before any cancer treatment. The CDR3 here is CASSSWDSGANVLTF. DNA of the CDR3: TGTGCCAGTAGTTCTTGGGATTCTGGGGCCAACGTCCTGACTTTC.